What follows are 32 T cell receptor beta chains derived from one specimen sequenced in a study of blood T cell repertoires in COVID-19. The protocol was immunoSEQ multiplex PCR, while the TCRdb copy is restricted to in-frame clones and leaves out a portion. The table shows tens of thousands of clones, with approximately 80% occurring only once. What was sequenced was peripheral blood. The receptors derive from a man aged 45-60 years with COVID-19, enrolled during active disease.

V gene TRBV13 combines with J gene TRBJ2-7, with 7 bases identical to TRBD1. J was trimmed by 6 bases and V by 4 bases; bases with no gene match: 6. Germline V gene lookup returns CDR1 PRHDT and CDR2 FYEKMQ (reference sequence). This CDR3 comprises 13 residues. Written as DNA, the CDR3 is TGTGCCAGCAGCTGGACAGGATCTGGCGAGCAGTACTTC. Encoded protein: CASSWTGSGEQYF.

This chain joins TRBV4-1 and TRBJ2-2, with D maybe TRBD2 (5 bases). The germline V gene has CDR1 MGHRA and CDR2 YSYEKL. The length of the CDR3 is 14 residues. Trimming shortened V by 0 bases and J by 5 bases, and 7 bases separated the two germline ends. CDR3 DNA sequence: TGCGCCAGCAGCCAAGAGGGAGTAACCGGGGAGCTGTTTTTT. Its protein is CASSQEGVTGELFF.

The rearrangement joins TRBV6-5 to TRBJ1-3; D gene ambiguous. The V gene lost 6 bases and the J gene lost 4 bases, with 10 bases spanning the gap. The germline CDR1 and CDR2 sequences are MNHEY and SVGAGI. CDR3 size: 13 residues. The DNA of the CDR3 is TGTGCCAGCAGACAGATAATAGGAAACACCATATATTTT. This encodes CASRQIIGNTIYF.

The J gene is TRBJ2-3, the V gene TRBV10-3, with 8 nucleotides matching TRBD2. V lost 11 bases and J lost 4; bases outside the gene matches: 8. This CDR3 is built from 13 residues. The germline V gene encodes CDR1 ENHRY and CDR2 SYGVKD. CDR3 amino acids: CAVAPGGADTQYF. The CDR3 nucleotides are TGTGCCGTGGCTCCCGGGGGGGCAGATACGCAGTATTTT.

The chain uses TRBV6-6 and TRBJ2-5; no clear D gene. There are 12 residues in the CDR3. Trimming took off 7 bases at V and 4 bases at J, with 10 bases between the two ends. Germline lookup yields CDR1 MNHNY and CDR2 SVGAGI (reference sequence). CDR3 DNA sequence: TGTGCCAGCAATGGGCACCGAGAGACCCAGTACTTC. Amino acid sequence: CASNGHRETQYF.

J is TRBJ2-5 and V is TRBV2; 11 bases map to TRBD2. From germline, CDR1 is SNHLY and CDR2 FYNNEI. Unmatched junction bases numbered 3, after V lost 7 bases and J lost 2 bases. CDR3 size: 14 residues. Here the CDR3 reads CASTWTSGQETQYF. The CDR3 bases are TGTGCCAGCACCTGGACTAGCGGGCAAGAGACCCAGTACTTC.

The genes are TRBV2 and TRBJ2-6; TRBD1 matches 7 bases. CDR1 and CDR2 (germline): SNHLY, FYNNEI. CDR3 size: 20 residues. V was clipped by 5 bases and J by 0 bases; unmatched bases: 16. CDR3 bases: TGTGCCAGCAGTTCCGGATGGGACAGCGTGTCACACTCTGGGGCCAACGTCCTGACTTTC. This encodes CASSSGWDSVSHSGANVLTF.

This clone was observed a few times. This chain connects TRBV13 to TRBJ1-2, with 9 bases aligning to TRBD1. The CDR3 extends over 14 amino acids. The germline V gene encodes CDR1 PRHDT and CDR2 FYEKMQ (reference sequence). Unmatched junction bases numbered 3, after V lost 5 bases and J lost 2 bases. This CDR3 reads CASSADRGNYGYTF. DNA of the CDR3: TGTGCCAGCAGCGCCGACAGGGGGAACTATGGCTACACCTTC.

The CDR3 reads CASSAPDRVAYGYTF. The CDR3 DNA reads TGTGCCAGCAGCGCCCCCGACAGGGTGGCCTATGGCTACACCTTC. The chain is built from TRBV6-6 and TRBJ1-2; TRBD1 matches at 7 bases. Germline V gene sequence: CDR1 MNHNY, CDR2 SVGAGI (reference sequence). Trimming removed 6 bases from V and 4 bases from J; junction bases left unmatched: 11. The CDR3 spans 15 residues.

The CDR3 sequence: CASSLLASGGVNTGELFF. In DNA form, the CDR3 reads TGTGCCAGCAGCTTACTGGCTAGCGGGGGGGTGAACACCGGGGAGCTGTTTTTT. This chain joins TRBV7-4 and TRBJ2-2, with TRBD2 identical over 12 bases. Germline V lookup: CDR1 SGHVT, CDR2 SQSDAQ. The CDR3 extends over 18 amino acids. Trimming took 2 bases from V and 1 from J; bases not matched to a gene: 5. Variable domain in full (rest from reference TRBV7-4 and TRBJ2-2): GAGVSQSPRYKVAKRGRDVALRCDSISGHVTLYWYRQTLGQGSEVLTYSQSDAQRDKSGRPSGRFSAERPERSVSTLKIQRTEQGDSAVYLCASSLLASGGVNTGELFFGEGSRLTVL.

The chain is built from TRBV19 and TRBJ1-5; maybe TRBD1 (5 bases). The germline V gene encodes CDR1 LNHDA and CDR2 SQIVND (reference sequence). V lost 8 bases and J 0 bases, leaving 14 bases between the germline ends. The length of the CDR3 is 15 residues. CDR3 residues: CASSGLADSNQPQHF. In DNA, the CDR3 is TGTGCCAGTTCAGGGCTGGCAGATAGCAATCAGCCCCAGCATTTT.

The chain combines TRBV5-4 with TRBJ2-3, with D possibly TRBD2 on 6 matching bases. With 3 bases removed from V and 0 bases from J, the gap between germline ends came to 8 bases. The CDR3 loop spans 14 amino acids. Germline V CDR1 and CDR2: SGHNT, YYREEE (reference sequence). The CDR3: CASSSGTSTDTQYF. DNA of the CDR3: TGTGCCAGCAGCTCCGGGACTAGCACAGATACGCAGTATTTT.

The chain carries TRBV7-2 and TRBJ2-3; 15 bases line up with TRBD2. Germline V CDR1 and CDR2: SGHTA, FQGNSA. The CDR3 is 18 residues long. V trimming: 5 bases; J trimming: 1 base; junction bases outside the gene matches: 7. The CDR3 bases are TGTGCCAGCAGCATTGGACTAGCGGGGGGGCGTGGCACAGATACGCAGTATTTT. Translating gives CASSIGLAGGRGTDTQYF. The full variable domain, in which reference TRBV7-2 and TRBJ2-3 provide the parts outside the CDR3, is GAGVSQSPSNKVTEKGKDVELRCDPISGHTALYWYRQSLGQGLEFLIYFQGNSAPDKSGLPSDRFSAERTGGSVSTLTIQRTQQEDSAVYLCASSIGLAGGRGTDTQYFGPGTRLTVL.

The rearrangement uses TRBV19 and TRBJ1-5, with D perhaps matching TRBD1 (5 bases). CDR1 and CDR2 (germline): LNHDA, SQIVND (reference sequence). The V end was cut by 8 bases, the J end by 9 bases, with 20 bases between. This CDR3 spans 14 amino acids. CDR3 residues: CASGEGPGFRPQHF. The DNA for the CDR3 is TGTGCCAGTGGGGAGGGACCGGGCTTTAGGCCCCAGCATTTT.

J is TRBJ2-5 and V is TRBV19; TRBD1 might be the D (5 bases). Trimming pared 3 bases from V and 3 bases from J, leaving 8 bases between. This CDR3 has 13 residues. CDR1 and CDR2 from the germline V gene are LNHDA and SQIVND (reference sequence). Here the CDR3 DNA reads TGTGCCAGTAGTATTGGCAGGGAAGAGACCCAGTACTTC. It translates to CASSIGREETQYF.

The genes are TRBV30 and TRBJ1-1; D unclear. Germline V gene sequence: CDR1 GTSNPN, CDR2 SVGIG (reference sequence). Between the trimmed V and J ends, which lost 2 bases and 7 bases, there was a span of 8 bases. The CDR3 totals 11 residues. CDR3 protein: CAWSTGFEAFF. The CDR3 coding sequence is TGTGCCTGGAGTACGGGTTTTGAAGCTTTCTTT.

The V and J genes are TRBV3-1 (or the pseudogene TRBV3-2) and TRBJ2-3; 10 nucleotides align to TRBD2. The CDR3 totals 17 residues. J gave up 2 bases and V 1 base, and 6 bases lay outside the gene matches. Germline V gene sequence: CDR1 LGHDT, CDR2 YNNKEL (reference sequence). The CDR3 spells CASSQGAGGSYTDTQYF. The CDR3 nucleotides read TGTGCCAGCAGCCAAGGAGCGGGGGGGTCTTACACAGATACGCAGTATTTT.

This chain uses TRBV28 with TRBJ1-2, with 7 bases that match TRBD1. The germline V gene has CDR1 MDHEN and CDR2 SYDVKM. V shed 4 bases, J shed 6 bases, and the junction held 11 bases outside the gene matches. CDR3 size: 15 residues. This CDR3 reads CASSSSSTGTDGYTF. Here the CDR3 DNA reads TGTGCCAGCAGTTCATCCTCGACCGGGACAGATGGCTACACCTTC.

This clone has only one observation. V is TRBV7-2 and J is TRBJ1-1; no definite D call. V was clipped by 7 bases and J by 5 bases, with 17 bases between them. The CDR3 spans 14 residues. Looked up from germline, CDR1 is SGHTA and CDR2 is FQGNSA. The CDR3 sequence is CASTSLGGGTEAFF. The CDR3 nucleotides read TGTGCCAGCACCTCATTGGGCGGCGGGACTGAAGCTTTCTTT.

In DNA, the CDR3 is TGTGCCAGCAGCTTGGGACAGGGGGCGCAAGAGACCCAGTACTTC. Its protein is CASSLGQGAQETQYF. The chain is built from TRBV5-6 and TRBJ2-5; 10 nucleotides match TRBD1. Germline CDR1 reads SGHDT; CDR2 reads YYEEEE. The CDR3 consists of 15 residues. V lost 0 bases, J lost 2 bases, and 1 base stayed unmatched.

The J gene is TRBJ2-1, the V gene TRBV7-6, with 13 nucleotides matching TRBD2. The CDR3 has 15 amino acids. The V gene end was trimmed by 6 bases and the J gene end by 6 bases; junction bases not matched to a gene: 5. Germline V gene lookup returns CDR1 SGHVS and CDR2 FNYEAQ. The CDR3 is CASRTGLAGRNEQFF. In DNA form, the CDR3 reads TGTGCCAGCAGGACGGGACTAGCGGGGCGCAATGAGCAGTTCTTC.

The chain joins TRBV11-3 to TRBJ2-5; D ambiguous. The length of the CDR3 is 18 residues. Germline lookup yields CDR1 SGHNT and CDR2 YENEEA. Trimming took off 1 base at V and 3 bases at J, with 21 bases between the two ends. The CDR3 nucleotides read TGTGCCAGCAGCTTAGTAGGAGACCCCCTCCGCGGAAAAGAGACCCAGTACTTC. The encoded protein is CASSLVGDPLRGKETQYF.

The V call is TRBV2, the J call TRBJ2-2; TRBD1 agrees at 10 bases. This CDR3 comprises 15 residues. Germline V lookup: CDR1 SNHLY, CDR2 FYNNEI. After removal of 2 bases from V and 6 bases from J, the junction contained 3 bases not matched to a gene. DNA of the CDR3: TGTGCCAGCAGTGAATGGACAGGGGGGGCCGGGGAGCTGTTTTTT. Its protein product is CASSEWTGGAGELFF.

This clone has just one count. Here the CDR3 reads CASSRPNQGQPQHF. The CDR3 DNA reads as TGTGCCAGCAGCCGCCCCAACCAGGGGCAGCCCCAGCATTTT. The chain employs TRBV7-2 and TRBJ1-5, with D perhaps TRBD1 (6 bases). CDR1 and CDR2 from the germline V gene are SGHTA and FQGNSA. The CDR3 runs 14 residues. Trimming stripped 5 bases from V and 7 bases from J, with 15 bases between.

V gene TRBV1 combines with J gene TRBJ2-6; TRBD1 is taken as the D call from the table, unchecked against the DNA. TRBV1 corresponds to a pseudogene. The CDR3 has 20 residues. CDR3 residues: CTSSPRQGSVESAGANVLTF. The CDR3 DNA reads as TGCACCAGCAGCCCCCGACAGGGGAGTGTGGAATCTGCTGGGGCCAACGTCCTGACTTTC.

The V and J genes are TRBV19 and TRBJ2-7; possibly TRBD1 for D (6 bases). The length of the CDR3 is 14 residues. V dropped 3 bases and J dropped 2 bases, with 11 bases sitting between them. Germline values: CDR1 LNHDA, CDR2 SQIVND (reference sequence). CDR3 region: CASSMGTNTYEQYF. As DNA, the CDR3 is TGTGCCAGTAGTATGGGGACAAACACCTACGAGCAGTACTTC.

The chain combines TRBV7-2 with TRBJ2-1; D is perhaps TRBD2 (5 bases). V was trimmed by 2 bases and J by 9 bases, leaving 17 bases between them. CDR3 length: 15 amino acids. Germline assignment: CDR1 SGHTA and CDR2 FQGNSA. The CDR3 loop is CASSLQRSSGGEQFF. CDR3 DNA: TGTGCCAGCAGCTTACAGCGGTCCAGCGGAGGTGAGCAGTTCTTC.

This chain uses TRBV5-1 with TRBJ2-7; perhaps TRBD1 as D (5 bases). V was pared by 2 bases and J by 6 bases, with 12 bases between. Germline V gene data show CDR1 as SGHRS and CDR2 as YFSETQ. This CDR3 spans 13 amino acids. CDR3 in DNA: TGCGCCAGCAGCTTTGGGCAGGGTGGCGAGCAGTACTTC. As protein: CASSFGQGGEQYF.

CDR3: CASSQALTTANEKLFF. The CDR3 coding sequence is TGCGCCAGCAGCCAAGCCCTCACGACAGCTAATGAAAAACTGTTTTTT. The V and J genes are TRBV4-3 and TRBJ1-4, with D possibly matching TRBD1 (5 bases). Germline V lookup: CDR1 LGHNA, CDR2 YSLEER. Trimming removed 1 base at V and 3 bases at J, with 12 bases between. There are 16 residues in the CDR3.

The gene calls are TRBV18 and TRBJ1-1; 7 positions agree with TRBD1. The CDR3 consists of 17 residues. The germline CDR1 and CDR2 sequences are KGHSH and LQKENI. V lost 0 bases, J lost 1 base, and 8 bases stayed unmatched. The CDR3 sequence is CASSPPGQPFGNTEAFF. CDR3 bases: TGTGCCAGCTCACCACCGGGACAGCCTTTTGGGAACACTGAAGCTTTCTTT.

The CDR3 region is CASSPPSGGAGLQYF. CDR3 DNA: TGTGCCAGCAGCCCCCCTAGCGGGGGGGCCGGGTTGCAGTATTTT. This chain connects TRBV7-2 to TRBJ2-3, with TRBD2 identical over 12 bases. This CDR3 comprises 15 residues. Germline V gene sequence: CDR1 SGHTA, CDR2 FQGNSA. V lost 5 bases, J lost 11 bases, and 11 bases stayed unmatched.

The chain uses TRBV5-1 and TRBJ2-5; 9 bases are shared with TRBD2. Trimming at V came to 4 bases and at J to 5 bases, leaving 9 bases not matched to a gene. Germline-derived CDR1 and CDR2 are SGHRS and YFSETQ. The CDR3 length is 15 residues. The CDR3 DNA reads as TGCGCCAGCAGCCCAGGGACTAGCTTGTCGGAGACCCAGTACTTC. Translated, it gives CASSPGTSLSETQYF.